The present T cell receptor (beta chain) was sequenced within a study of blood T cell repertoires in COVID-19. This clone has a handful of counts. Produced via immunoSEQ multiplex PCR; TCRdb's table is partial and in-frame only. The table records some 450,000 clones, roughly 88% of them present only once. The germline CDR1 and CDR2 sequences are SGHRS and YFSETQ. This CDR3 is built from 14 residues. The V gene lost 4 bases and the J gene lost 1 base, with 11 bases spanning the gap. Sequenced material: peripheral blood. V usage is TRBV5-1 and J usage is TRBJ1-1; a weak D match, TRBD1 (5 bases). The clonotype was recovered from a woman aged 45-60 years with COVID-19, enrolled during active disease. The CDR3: CASSLRDTNTEAFF. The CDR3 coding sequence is TGCGCCAGCAGCCTCAGGGATACGAACACTGAAGCTTTCTTT.